A selection of T cell receptor beta chains follows, all from one sample in a study of blood T cell repertoires in COVID-19. Assay used: immunoSEQ multiplex PCR; TCRdb lists only in-frame clones, some missing. This sample has about 430,000 clones, with around nine tenths found just once. What was sequenced was PBMCs or T cells enriched from blood (not recorded which). The receptors shown here come from a woman under 30 who had been exposed to COVID-19. Both conserved end residues are part of each CDR3. The order of the fields is CDR3 DNA, CDR3 protein, V gene, clone size, J gene, D gene. D genes are given only for firm matches. The size field is filled for only some rows; it gives once, few, many or a size class.

CDR3 DNA: TGTGCCAGCAGCTTGGGGTGGACAGGGGCAGCGGATACGCAGTATTTT
CDR3 protein: CASSLGWTGAADTQYF
V gene: TRBV5-6
clone size: once
J gene: TRBJ2-3
D gene: TRBD1

CDR3 DNA: TGCGCCAGCAGCTTGGATGAAAAGGGAGGTAATGAAAAACTGTTTTTT
CDR3 protein: CASSLDEKGGNEKLFF
V gene: TRBV5-1
clone size: .
J gene: TRBJ1-4
D gene: .

CDR3 DNA: TGTGCCAGCAGCTTATTAGCGAGCTCCTACGAGCAGTACTTC
CDR3 protein: CASSLLASSYEQYF
V gene: TRBV7-8
clone size: few
J gene: TRBJ2-7
D gene: .

CDR3 DNA: TGTGCCAGCAGCTTTGGACAGGGGAATGGCTACACCTTC
CDR3 protein: CASSFGQGNGYTF
V gene: TRBV7-2
clone size: once
J gene: TRBJ1-2
D gene: TRBD1

CDR3 DNA: TGTGCCAGCAGCCAAGAATCGACAGGTTCCTACGAGCAGTACTTC
CDR3 protein: CASSQESTGSYEQYF
V gene: TRBV14
clone size: .
J gene: TRBJ2-7
D gene: .

CDR3 DNA: TGTGCCAGCAGTGAACCGGGACAGGGGGGCTATGGCTACACCTTC
CDR3 protein: CASSEPGQGGYGYTF
V gene: TRBV6-1
clone size: .
J gene: TRBJ1-2
D gene: TRBD1

CDR3 DNA: TGTGCCAGCAGTCAGAGCTACAGAAGCATTCAGTACTTC
CDR3 protein: CASSQSYRSIQYF
V gene: TRBV28
clone size: .
J gene: TRBJ2-4
D gene: .

CDR3 DNA: TGTGCCACCAGTGATGGGACCGGGACAGCGAACACCGGGGAGCTGTTTTTT
CDR3 protein: CATSDGTGTANTGELFF
V gene: TRBV24-1
clone size: .
J gene: TRBJ2-2
D gene: TRBD1

CDR3 DNA: TGTGCCAGCAGCTCCTCAGGGCTGAATGGCTACACCTTC
CDR3 protein: CASSSSGLNGYTF
V gene: TRBV28
clone size: once
J gene: TRBJ1-2
D gene: .

CDR3 DNA: TGCAGCGTAGGGACAGGGGTGGACTCTGAAGCTTTCTTT
CDR3 protein: CSVGTGVDSEAFF
V gene: TRBV29-1
clone size: .
J gene: TRBJ1-1
D gene: TRBD1

CDR3 DNA: TGTGCCAGCCTTGACAGGGCCGGGGGCAATCAGCCCCAGCATTTT
CDR3 protein: CASLDRAGGNQPQHF
V gene: TRBV28
clone size: .
J gene: TRBJ1-5
D gene: TRBD1

CDR3 DNA: TGTGCCAGCTCACCACCAGATAGTCTAATTGGGACCCAGTACTTC
CDR3 protein: CASSPPDSLIGTQYF
V gene: TRBV18
clone size: .
J gene: TRBJ2-5
D gene: .

CDR3 DNA: TGTGCCAGCAGTTTCATCGGACAGGGTCTCGAGCAGTACTTC
CDR3 protein: CASSFIGQGLEQYF
V gene: TRBV6-5
clone size: .
J gene: TRBJ2-7
D gene: TRBD1

CDR3 DNA: TGTGCCAGCAGTCCGGACAGGGCGAGCAATCAGCCCCAGCATTTT
CDR3 protein: CASSPDRASNQPQHF
V gene: TRBV2
clone size: .
J gene: TRBJ1-5
D gene: TRBD1

CDR3 DNA: TGTGCCAGCAGCCAAAGAGCGGGAGGGCCAGGTGGGGCCAACGTCCTGACTTTC
CDR3 protein: CASSQRAGGPGGANVLTF
V gene: TRBV3-1/TRBV3-2
clone size: .
J gene: TRBJ2-6
D gene: TRBD2

CDR3 DNA: TGTGCCAGCAGCCGCACAGCGGGAGGGCGGGGCACCGGGGAGCTGTTTTTT
CDR3 protein: CASSRTAGGRGTGELFF
V gene: TRBV5-4
clone size: .
J gene: TRBJ2-2
D gene: TRBD2

CDR3 DNA: TGTGCCAGCAGCGCGAGGGCCAGCACGCACAATGAGCAGTTCTTC
CDR3 protein: CASSARASTHNEQFF
V gene: TRBV7-9
clone size: .
J gene: TRBJ2-1
D gene: .

CDR3 DNA: TGTGCCACCAGTGATTTTACTAGCGGGTACGAGCAGTACTTC
CDR3 protein: CATSDFTSGYEQYF
V gene: TRBV24-1
clone size: .
J gene: TRBJ2-7
D gene: TRBD2

CDR3 DNA: TGCAGCGCCCCTATCCGGGGGGGTCGGGATGAGCAGTTCTTC
CDR3 protein: CSAPIRGGRDEQFF
V gene: TRBV29-1
clone size: .
J gene: TRBJ2-1
D gene: TRBD2

CDR3 DNA: TGTGCCAGCAGTTCTTCCCACGAGCAGTACTTC
CDR3 protein: CASSSSHEQYF
V gene: TRBV12-3/TRBV12-4
clone size: .
J gene: TRBJ2-7
D gene: .

CDR3 DNA: TGTGCCAGCAGCCAAACTACGACGGGGATGTATGGCTACACCTTC
CDR3 protein: CASSQTTTGMYGYTF
V gene: TRBV3-1/TRBV3-2
clone size: .
J gene: TRBJ1-2
D gene: .

CDR3 DNA: TGTGCCAGCAGCTTGCGTGTCCTAGCGGGAGTTGGAGATACGCAGTATTTT
CDR3 protein: CASSLRVLAGVGDTQYF
V gene: TRBV5-4
clone size: .
J gene: TRBJ2-3
D gene: TRBD2

CDR3 DNA: TGTGCCAGCAGCTCAAATAGCAATCAGCCCCAGCATTTT
CDR3 protein: CASSSNSNQPQHF
V gene: TRBV11-2
clone size: .
J gene: TRBJ1-5
D gene: .

CDR3 DNA: TGTGCCTGGAGTGTATTGGGACAGGGAAGCTCTGGCTACACCTTC
CDR3 protein: CAWSVLGQGSSGYTF
V gene: TRBV30
clone size: few
J gene: TRBJ1-2
D gene: TRBD1

CDR3 DNA: TGTGCCAGCAGCTTAGGTGTGACAGGGACTTTCTTT
CDR3 protein: CASSLGVTGTFF
V gene: TRBV7-8
clone size: .
J gene: TRBJ1-1
D gene: TRBD1

CDR3 DNA: TGTGCCAGCAGCCGGAATACCGGGACACAGAACACCGGGGAGCTGTTTTTT
CDR3 protein: CASSRNTGTQNTGELFF
V gene: TRBV3-1/TRBV3-2
clone size: .
J gene: TRBJ2-2
D gene: .

CDR3 DNA: TGTGCCAGCAGTTTGAGGGACAGTCCGAACACCATATATTTT
CDR3 protein: CASSLRDSPNTIYF
V gene: TRBV28
clone size: few
J gene: TRBJ1-3
D gene: TRBD1

CDR3 DNA: TGTGCCAGCACTAATCCGGGACTAGCGAGTTACAATGAGCAGTTCTTC
CDR3 protein: CASTNPGLASYNEQFF
V gene: TRBV28
clone size: .
J gene: TRBJ2-1
D gene: TRBD2

CDR3 DNA: TGTGCCAGCAGCTTGGGAATCGGCGGGAGCTCCTACAATGAGCAGTTCTTC
CDR3 protein: CASSLGIGGSSYNEQFF
V gene: TRBV5-4
clone size: .
J gene: TRBJ2-1
D gene: TRBD2

CDR3 DNA: TGTGCCAGCAGTCGAGAGGTCACCCCCTGGACAGGGATCTCTGGAAACACCATATATTTT
CDR3 protein: CASSREVTPWTGISGNTIYF
V gene: TRBV2
clone size: few
J gene: TRBJ1-3
D gene: TRBD1

CDR3 DNA: TGTGCCAGCAGCTTAGAGCGGGGGGTATACAATGAGCAGTTCTTC
CDR3 protein: CASSLERGVYNEQFF
V gene: TRBV7-6
clone size: many
J gene: TRBJ2-1
D gene: TRBD2

CDR3 DNA: TGTGCCAGCAGCTTTGGCAGGGTGGAAAATGAAAAACTGTTTTTT
CDR3 protein: CASSFGRVENEKLFF
V gene: TRBV13
clone size: .
J gene: TRBJ1-4
D gene: .

CDR3 DNA: TGTGCCAGCAGTTTAGGTTCTGGACAGGGGCACGAGCAGTACTTC
CDR3 protein: CASSLGSGQGHEQYF
V gene: TRBV28
clone size: .
J gene: TRBJ2-7
D gene: TRBD1

CDR3 DNA: TGTGCCACCCCGGGACAGGGGAATTCACCCCTCCACTTT
CDR3 protein: CATPGQGNSPLHF
V gene: TRBV2
clone size: .
J gene: TRBJ1-6
D gene: TRBD1

CDR3 DNA: TGCAGTGCTAGAGTTCAGGGCTTCTACACCTTC
CDR3 protein: CSARVQGFYTF
V gene: TRBV20-1
clone size: .
J gene: TRBJ1-2
D gene: .

CDR3 DNA: TGCGCCAGCAACCAGCGGGAGGGTCGGGATACGCAGTATTTT
CDR3 protein: CASNQREGRDTQYF
V gene: TRBV5-1
clone size: .
J gene: TRBJ2-3
D gene: TRBD2

CDR3 DNA: TGCGCCAGCAGCCAAGATTACGGCGAGCAGTACTTC
CDR3 protein: CASSQDYGEQYF
V gene: TRBV4-1
clone size: .
J gene: TRBJ2-7
D gene: .

CDR3 DNA: TGTGCCAGCTCACCCTTAGGGACAGGGATGTTGTCGATTACTGAAGCTTTCTTT
CDR3 protein: CASSPLGTGMLSITEAFF
V gene: TRBV18
clone size: .
J gene: TRBJ1-1
D gene: TRBD1

CDR3 DNA: TGTGCCAGCAGTCTACCCCTGGGGGGGGACGAGCAGTACTTC
CDR3 protein: CASSLPLGGDEQYF
V gene: TRBV28
clone size: .
J gene: TRBJ2-7
D gene: TRBD2

CDR3 DNA: TGTGCCAGTATTCCCGGGGGAAACACCGGGGAGCTGTTTTTT
CDR3 protein: CASIPGGNTGELFF
V gene: TRBV5-3
clone size: .
J gene: TRBJ2-2
D gene: .

CDR3 DNA: TGTGCCAGCAATTCAGGGTTGATGTCTGAAGCTTTCTTT
CDR3 protein: CASNSGLMSEAFF
V gene: TRBV6-5
clone size: .
J gene: TRBJ1-1
D gene: .

CDR3 DNA: TGTGCCAGCAGTTACTCGGGGACAAGATCCTACGAGCAGTACTTC
CDR3 protein: CASSYSGTRSYEQYF
V gene: TRBV6-5
clone size: .
J gene: TRBJ2-7
D gene: .